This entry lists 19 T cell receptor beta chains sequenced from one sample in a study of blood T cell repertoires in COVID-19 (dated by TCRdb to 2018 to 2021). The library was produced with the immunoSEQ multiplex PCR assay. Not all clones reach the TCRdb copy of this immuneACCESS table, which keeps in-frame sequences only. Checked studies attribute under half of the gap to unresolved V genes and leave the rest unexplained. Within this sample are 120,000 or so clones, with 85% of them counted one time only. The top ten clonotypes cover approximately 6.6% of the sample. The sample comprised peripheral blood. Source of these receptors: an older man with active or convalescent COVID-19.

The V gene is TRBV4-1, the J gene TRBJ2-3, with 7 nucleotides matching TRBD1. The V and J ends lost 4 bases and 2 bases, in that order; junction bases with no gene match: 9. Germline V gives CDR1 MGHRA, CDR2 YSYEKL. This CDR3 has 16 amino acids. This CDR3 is CASSPQGFPPTDTQYF. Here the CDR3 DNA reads TGCGCCAGCAGCCCACAGGGGTTCCCCCCCACAGATACGCAGTATTTT.

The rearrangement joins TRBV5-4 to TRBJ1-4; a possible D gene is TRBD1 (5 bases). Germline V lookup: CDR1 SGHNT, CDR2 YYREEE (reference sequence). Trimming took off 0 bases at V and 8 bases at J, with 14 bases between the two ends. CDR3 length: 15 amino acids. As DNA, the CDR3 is TGTGCCAGCAGCTTGGGAGCGGGACCCTTAGAAAAACTGTTTTTT. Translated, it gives CASSLGAGPLEKLFF.

CDR3 sequence reads: CASSLAQVYEQYF. Here the CDR3 DNA reads TGTGCCAGCAGTTTAGCCCAGGTCTACGAGCAGTACTTC. The chain carries TRBV12-3 or TRBV12-4 and TRBJ2-7; no clear D. The CDR3 spans 13 residues. The ends were cut back, 0 bases at V and 3 bases at J, with 6 bases in the middle.

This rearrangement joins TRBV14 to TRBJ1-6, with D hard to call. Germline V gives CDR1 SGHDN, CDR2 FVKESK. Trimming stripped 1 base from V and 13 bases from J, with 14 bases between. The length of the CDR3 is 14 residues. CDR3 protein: CASSQGRQVRPLHF. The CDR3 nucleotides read TGTGCCAGCAGCCAAGGTCGACAAGTAAGGCCCCTCCACTTT. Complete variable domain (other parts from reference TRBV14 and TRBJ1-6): EAGVTQFPSHSVIEKGQTVTLRCDPISGHDNLYWYRRVMGKEIKFLLHFVKESKQDESGMPNNRFLAERTGGTYSTLKVQPAELEDSGVYFCASSQGRQVRPLHFGNGTRLTVT.

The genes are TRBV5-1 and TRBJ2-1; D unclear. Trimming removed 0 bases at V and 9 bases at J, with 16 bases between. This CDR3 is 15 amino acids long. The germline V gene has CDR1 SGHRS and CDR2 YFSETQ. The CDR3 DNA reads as TGCGCCAGCAGCTTGGCCCGAAGCGTCTTAATTGAGCAGTTCTTC. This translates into CASSLARSVLIEQFF.

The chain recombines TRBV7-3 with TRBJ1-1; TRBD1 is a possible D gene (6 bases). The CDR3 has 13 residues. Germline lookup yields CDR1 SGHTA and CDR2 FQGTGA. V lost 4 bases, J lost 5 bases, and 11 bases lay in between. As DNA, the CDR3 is TGTGCCAGCAGCTGGCTCAGGGGAACTGAAGCTTTCTTT. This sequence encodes CASSWLRGTEAFF.

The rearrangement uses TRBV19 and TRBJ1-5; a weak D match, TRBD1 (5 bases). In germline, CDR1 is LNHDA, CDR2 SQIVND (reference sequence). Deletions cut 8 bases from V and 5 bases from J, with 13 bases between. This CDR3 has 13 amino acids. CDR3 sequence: CASAMTAYQPQHF. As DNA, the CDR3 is TGTGCCAGTGCGATGACAGCCTATCAGCCCCAGCATTTT.

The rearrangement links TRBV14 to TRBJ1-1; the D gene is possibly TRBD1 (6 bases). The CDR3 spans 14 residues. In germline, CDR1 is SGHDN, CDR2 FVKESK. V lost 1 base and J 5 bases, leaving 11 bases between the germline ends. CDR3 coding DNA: TGTGCCAGCAGCCAAGTTACAGGGATAACTGAAGCTTTCTTT. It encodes CASSQVTGITEAFF.

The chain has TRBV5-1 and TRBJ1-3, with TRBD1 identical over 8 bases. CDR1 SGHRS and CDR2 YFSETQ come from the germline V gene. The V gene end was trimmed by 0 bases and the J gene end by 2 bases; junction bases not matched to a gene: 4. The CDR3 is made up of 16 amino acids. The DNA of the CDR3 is TGCGCCAGCAGCTTGGAAGGGACAGGAACTGGAAACACCATATATTTT. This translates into CASSLEGTGTGNTIYF.

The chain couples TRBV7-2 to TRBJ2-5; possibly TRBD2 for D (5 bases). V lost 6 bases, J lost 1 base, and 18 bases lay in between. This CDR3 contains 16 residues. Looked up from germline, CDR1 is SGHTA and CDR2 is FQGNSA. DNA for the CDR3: TGTGCCAGCAGTACGATGGGATCCGGAGGCCAAGAGACCCAGTACTTC. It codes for CASSTMGSGGQETQYF.

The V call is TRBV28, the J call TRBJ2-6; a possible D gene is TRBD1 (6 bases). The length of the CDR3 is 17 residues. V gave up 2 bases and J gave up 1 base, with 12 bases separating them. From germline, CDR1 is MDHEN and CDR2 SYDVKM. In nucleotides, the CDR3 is TGTGCCAGCAGTTTAGGGGGCGCCTGGTCTGGGGCCAACGTCCTGACTTTC. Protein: CASSLGGAWSGANVLTF.

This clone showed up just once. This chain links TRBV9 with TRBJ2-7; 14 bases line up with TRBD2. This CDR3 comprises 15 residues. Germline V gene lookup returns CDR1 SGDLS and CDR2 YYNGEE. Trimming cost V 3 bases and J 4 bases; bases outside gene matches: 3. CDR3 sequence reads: CASSAGTSGSYEQYF. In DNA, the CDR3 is TGTGCCAGCAGCGCCGGGACTAGCGGGAGTTACGAGCAGTACTTC. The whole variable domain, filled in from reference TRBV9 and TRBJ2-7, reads DSGVTQTPKHLITATGQRVTLRCSPRSGDLSVYWYQQSLDQGLQFLIQYYNGEERAKGNILERFSAQQFPDLHSELNLSSLELGDSALYFCASSAGTSGSYEQYFGPGTRLTVT.

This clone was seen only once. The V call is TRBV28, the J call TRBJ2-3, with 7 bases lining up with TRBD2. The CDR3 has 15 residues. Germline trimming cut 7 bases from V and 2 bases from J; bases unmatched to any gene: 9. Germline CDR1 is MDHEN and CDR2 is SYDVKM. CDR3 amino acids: CASKGRDSSTDTQYF. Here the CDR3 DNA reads TGTGCCAGCAAAGGGAGGGACTCGTCCACAGATACGCAGTATTTT.

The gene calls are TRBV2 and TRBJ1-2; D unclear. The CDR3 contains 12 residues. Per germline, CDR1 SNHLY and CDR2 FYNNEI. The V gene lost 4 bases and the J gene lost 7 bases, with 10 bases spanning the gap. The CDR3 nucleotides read TGTGCCAGCAGTGTAGGAGGCGGTGGCTACACCTTC. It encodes CASSVGGGGYTF.

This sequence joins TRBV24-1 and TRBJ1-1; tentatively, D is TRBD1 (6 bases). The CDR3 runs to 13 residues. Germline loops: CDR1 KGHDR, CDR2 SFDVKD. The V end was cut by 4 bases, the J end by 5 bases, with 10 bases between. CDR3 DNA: TGTGCCACCAGTGACACAACAGGGACTGAAGCTTTCTTT. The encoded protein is CATSDTTGTEAFF.

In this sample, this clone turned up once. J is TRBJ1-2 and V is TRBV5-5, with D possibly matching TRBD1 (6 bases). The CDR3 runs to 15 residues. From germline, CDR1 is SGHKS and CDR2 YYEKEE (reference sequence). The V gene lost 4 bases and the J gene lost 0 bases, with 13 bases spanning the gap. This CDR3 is CASSPQGNANYGYTF. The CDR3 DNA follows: TGTGCCAGCAGCCCACAGGGAAACGCTAACTATGGCTACACCTTC.

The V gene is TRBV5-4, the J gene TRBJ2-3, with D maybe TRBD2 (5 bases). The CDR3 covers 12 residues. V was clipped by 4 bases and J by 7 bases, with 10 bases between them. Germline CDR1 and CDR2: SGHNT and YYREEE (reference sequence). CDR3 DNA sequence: TGTGCCAGCAGCCAGGACGGGAATACGCAGTATTTT. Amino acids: CASSQDGNTQYF.

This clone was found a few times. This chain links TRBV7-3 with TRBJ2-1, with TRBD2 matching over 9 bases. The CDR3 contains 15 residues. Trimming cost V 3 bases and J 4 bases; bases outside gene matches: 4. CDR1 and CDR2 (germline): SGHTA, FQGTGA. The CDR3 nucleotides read TGTGCCAGCAGCTTTAGCGGGAGTTCTTACAATGAGCAGTTCTTC. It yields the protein CASSFSGSSYNEQFF.

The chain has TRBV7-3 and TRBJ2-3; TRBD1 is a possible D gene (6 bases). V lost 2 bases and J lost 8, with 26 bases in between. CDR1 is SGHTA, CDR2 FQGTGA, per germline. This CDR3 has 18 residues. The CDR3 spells CASSLGVPGHRYPVTQYF. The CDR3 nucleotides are TGTGCCAGCAGCTTAGGAGTACCGGGACACCGGTACCCTGTTACGCAGTATTTT. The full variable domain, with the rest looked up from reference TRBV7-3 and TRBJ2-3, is GAGVSQTPSNKVTEKGKYVELRCDPISGHTALYWYRQSLGQGPEFLIYFQGTGAADDSGLPNDRFFAVRPEGSVSTLKIQRTERGDSAVYLCASSLGVPGHRYPVTQYFGPGTRLTVL.